This T cell receptor (beta chain) stems from a study of early T cells in non-severe SARS-CoV-2 infection. TCRdb re-called the 5' RACE reads through MiXCR, storing one row per CDR3 protein. Of some 32,000 distinct CDR3 sequences in the sample, roughly 7.2% were seen once. The CDR3 totals 14 residues. Germline values: CDR1 SQVTM, CDR2 ANQGSEA. Unmatched junction bases numbered 4, after V lost 3 bases and J lost 1 base. The TCR originated in an adult who was a healthcare worker with PCR-confirmed SARS-CoV-2 infection or an uninfected control (not recorded which). The rearrangement joins TRBV29-1 to TRBJ1-1, with 8 bases fitting TRBD1. The sequencing input was whole blood. DNA of the CDR3: TGCAGCGTTGATAAGGGGACAGGGAACACTGAAGCTTTCTTT. Translating gives CSVDKGTGNTEAFF.